The rows below give T cell receptor beta chains drawn from one sample of a study of OX40 agonist ivuxolimab in advanced cancers. Produced via immunoSEQ multiplex PCR; TCRdb's table is partial and in-frame only. The data contain around 17,000 clones, 85% to 95% of them seen just once; the ten biggest clones take up roughly 7.2%. The specimen was CD4+ or CD8+ T cells sorted from blood, collected in a trial of the OX40 agonist ivuxolimab. The receptor source for this set is an adult with an advanced solid tumor such as melanoma, head and neck, liver or kidney cancer. Both conserved end residues are part of each CDR3. D genes are given only for firm matches. Only part of the rows carry a size: once, few, many, or a class if the clone is expanded.

J | size | V | D | DNA | CDR3
TRBJ2-2 | . | TRBV7-9 | TRBD2 | TGTGCCAGCAGCCCTAGCGGGGGGAACACCGGGGAGCTGTTTTTT | CASSPSGGNTGELFF
TRBJ2-2 | once | TRBV10-3 | . | TGTGCCATCAGTGGTAGACAGGAGACCACCGGGGAGCTGTTTTTT | CAISGRQETTGELFF
TRBJ1-2 | once | TRBV2 | . | TGTGCCAGCAGTGGGGGAGTTCTTAACTATGGCTACACCTTC | CASSGGVLNYGYTF
TRBJ2-3 | . | TRBV9 | . | TGTGCCAGCAGCGTAGATACAGATACGCAGTATTTT | CASSVDTDTQYF
TRBJ2-1 | . | TRBV11-3 | TRBD2 | TGTGCCAGCATCGGCTCGGGGGGTATAGTAAATGAGCAGTTCTTC | CASIGSGGIVNEQFF
TRBJ2-1 | few | TRBV6-6 | TRBD2 | TGTGCCACCAATCTAGCGGGAGGCGCCTACAATGAGCAGTTCTTC | CATNLAGGAYNEQFF
TRBJ1-4 | . | TRBV27 | . | TGTGCCAGCAGTTTATCGAACATGGCCGGGGGATCTAATGAAAAACTGTTTTTT | CASSLSNMAGGSNEKLFF
TRBJ2-2 | few | TRBV7-2 | . | TGTGCCAGCAATACAGGGTTCGACACCGGGGAGCTGTTTTTT | CASNTGFDTGELFF
TRBJ2-1 | . | TRBV7-6 | TRBD2 | TGTGCCAGCAGCTCAAGCGGGGGCCCGATTAATGAGCAGTTCTTC | CASSSSGGPINEQFF
TRBJ2-3 | once | TRBV7-2 | . | TGTGCCAGCAGGCCCGGGCTGGGCGCAGATACGCAGTATTTT | CASRPGLGADTQYF
TRBJ1-1 | . | TRBV15 | . | TGTGCCACCAGCATCGGGGAGGGGATGGACACTGAAGCTTTCTTT | CATSIGEGMDTEAFF
TRBJ1-1 | . | TRBV11-2 | . | TGTGCCAGCAGCCGCCCGGCGGAATTGGGCACTGAAGCTTTCTTT | CASSRPAELGTEAFF
TRBJ2-7 | . | TRBV27 | . | TGTGCCAGCAGCCCCCGGGCACAGGTCCCCTCCTACGAGCAGTACTTC | CASSPRAQVPSYEQYF
TRBJ2-7 | once | TRBV29-1 | TRBD1 | TGCAGCGTAGGGGACAGGGATTACGAGCAGTACTTC | CSVGDRDYEQYF
TRBJ2-7 | once | TRBV5-1 | . | TGCGCCAGCAGCTTGGCCGGGGTGGGGGAACACGAGCAGTACTTC | CASSLAGVGEHEQYF
TRBJ1-2 | . | TRBV19 | TRBD1 | TGTGCCAGTAGGGCAGGGGGGAACTATGGCTACACCTTC | CASRAGGNYGYTF
TRBJ2-7 | . | TRBV10-3 | . | TGTGCCATCCTCAGGGAATACGAGCAGTACTTC | CAILREYEQYF
TRBJ1-6 | . | TRBV1 | . | TGCACCAGCAGCCAAGATACAGGCCATCGCCCTTTCAGCTCCTATAATTCACCCCTCCACTTT | CTSSQDTGHRPFSSYNSPLHF
TRBJ2-7 | few | TRBV9 | . | TGTGCCAGCAGCGGAGGGGCCACCCCCTACGAGCAGTACTTC | CASSGGATPYEQYF
TRBJ2-1 | . | TRBV6-1 | . | TGTTGCGTGGGGCGGGGAACCTACAATGAGCAGTTCTTC | CCVGRGTYNEQFF
TRBJ2-1 | once | TRBV4-1 | . | TGCGCCAGCAGCCAAGTCGGGGATGAGCAGTTCTTC | CASSQVGDEQFF
TRBJ2-7 | . | TRBV30 | . | TGTGCCTGGAGTTGGGGGCGGAATTACGAGCAGTACTTC | CAWSWGRNYEQYF
TRBJ2-3 | . | TRBV28 | TRBD1 | TGTGCCAGCAGTTTGACAGGGGCCACTAGCACAGATACGCAGTATTTT | CASSLTGATSTDTQYF
TRBJ2-1 | . | TRBV28 | . | TGTGCCAGCAGTTTAACGTCGACTAGCAATGAGCAGTTCTTC | CASSLTSTSNEQFF
TRBJ1-1 | . | TRBV7-9 | . | TGTGCCAGCAGCTTAAAGGGAGTGGGGACTGAAGCTTTCTTT | CASSLKGVGTEAFF
TRBJ2-7 | . | TRBV9 | . | TGTGCCAGCAGCGTAGCCCCGGCGAATGAGCAGTACTTC | CASSVAPANEQYF
TRBJ1-1 | . | TRBV29-1 | . | TGCAGCGTTGAAGGGGACCGGTTGGACACTGAAGCTTTCTTT | CSVEGDRLDTEAFF
TRBJ2-7 | few | TRBV7-9 | . | TGTGCCAGCAGCGTGGACTTCTACGAGCAGTACTTC | CASSVDFYEQYF
TRBJ2-7 | . | TRBV2 | . | TGTGCCAGCATCGAGGGCTACGAGCAGTACTTC | CASIEGYEQYF
TRBJ2-3 | . | TRBV13 | TRBD2 | TGTGCCAGTACCATAGGGCCTAGCGGGAGAACAGATACGCAGTATTTT | CASTIGPSGRTDTQYF
TRBJ2-5 | . | TRBV7-9 | . | TGTGCCAGCAGCTTTGGGGGGCGGGAGACCCAGTACTTC | CASSFGGRETQYF
TRBJ2-1 | . | TRBV13 | . | TGTGCCAGCAGCCCTTCCGGACACTCCTACAATGAGCAGTTCTTC | CASSPSGHSYNEQFF
TRBJ2-3 | . | TRBV27 | TRBD2 | TGTGCCAGCAGTCCCACCCCCTCGCCTAGCGGGGGGGCTGATACGCAGTATTTT | CASSPTPSPSGGADTQYF
TRBJ2-7 | . | TRBV6-1 | . | TGTGCCAGCAGTGAACCCCTGGAGGGCTACTACGAGCAGTACTTC | CASSEPLEGYYEQYF
TRBJ2-2 | . | TRBV29-1 | TRBD1 | TGCAGCGCCACATTGTTGGGAGAGACAGGGATCGGGGAGCTGTTTTTT | CSATLLGETGIGELFF
TRBJ2-7 | . | TRBV29-1 | . | TGCAGCGTTGAAGTAGGGGCCCGCGAGCAGTACTTC | CSVEVGAREQYF
TRBJ2-5 | . | TRBV29-1 | . | TGCAGCGTTGTTGTGGACCGCGAAGCCAGTGAGACCCAGTACTTC | CSVVVDREASETQYF
TRBJ2-7 | . | TRBV5-1 | TRBD1 | TGCGCCAGCTCAGGGACAGGGACCCTCCTCGAGCAGTACTTC | CASSGTGTLLEQYF
TRBJ2-1 | . | TRBV4-3 | TRBD2 | TGCGCCAGCAGCCCAGCGGGGGGGCTCAAGCAGTTCTTC | CASSPAGGLKQFF
TRBJ1-2 | . | TRBV6-1 | . | TGTGCCAGCAGTCTGGGTCGAGGGCCTAACTATGGCTACACCTTC | CASSLGRGPNYGYTF
TRBJ1-1 | . | TRBV5-1 | TRBD1 | TGCGCCAGCAGGGATATACGGGACAGGGGTGGCGGCACTGAAGCTTTCTTT | CASRDIRDRGGGTEAFF
TRBJ1-1 | . | TRBV6-5 | . | TGTGCCGCCAAGGTCGGGGTTTCGGCTGAAGCTTTCTTT | CAAKVGVSAEAFF
TRBJ2-1 | once | TRBV28 | TRBD1 | TGTGCCAGCGCCGGGACAGGGAGCGACAAGCAGTTCTTC | CASAGTGSDKQFF
TRBJ1-2 | . | TRBV30 | . | TGTGCCTGGAGGGAGGCAGCTAACTATGGCTACACCTTC | CAWREAANYGYTF
TRBJ2-1 | . | TRBV10-3 | . | TGTGCCATCAGTGAGTCGATGGACTCCGCCCCGAGGAATGAGCAGTTCTTC | CAISESMDSAPRNEQFF
TRBJ2-1 | once | TRBV7-3 | . | TGTGCCAGCAGCTTAATGGGTGGGCCCAATGAGCAGTTCTTC | CASSLMGGPNEQFF
TRBJ2-1 | few | TRBV10-1 | TRBD2 | TGCGCCAGCAGTGCCCCAAGGGACTATCCCGAACGAACCTACAATGAGCAGTTCTTC | CASSAPRDYPERTYNEQFF
TRBJ2-3 | . | TRBV7-8 | TRBD2 | TGTGCCAGCAGTTATCTGCTTGGGTCTAGCGGGGAGGATACGCAGTATTTT | CASSYLLGSSGEDTQYF
TRBJ1-4 | . | TRBV6-4 | TRBD1 | TGTGCCAGCAGCCGACAACCACAGGGGATCGGAACTAATGAAAAACTGTTTTTT | CASSRQPQGIGTNEKLFF
TRBJ1-1 | . | TRBV10-3 | TRBD1 | TGTGCCATCAGTGAAGACAGGGGACATGGGAACACTGAAGCTTTCTTT | CAISEDRGHGNTEAFF
TRBJ2-7 | . | TRBV4-3 | . | TGCGCCAGCAGCCAAGGAAGAGTTCTCAGGTCGGTTTACGAGCAGTACTTC | CASSQGRVLRSVYEQYF